The 10 T cell receptor beta chains in this list originate from one sample, sequenced in a study of cytomegalovirus exposure and HLA in healthy donors. Amplification used 60 Vbeta primers and 13 Jbeta primers. Method: immunoSEQ multiplex PCR; TCRdb's copy keeps in-frame clones and lacks some. Seen here are 130,000 to 150,000 clones, around 73% observed once, and the top ten hold around 2.9%. Sequenced sample: PBMCs. The source of these receptors is a female donor in good health and CMV-seronegative.

This clone was seen a handful of times. This sequence joins TRBV5-1 and TRBJ2-1; D possibly corresponds to TRBD1 (5 bases). This CDR3 region has 13 residues. V lost 4 bases to trimming and J lost 7 bases, with 12 bases between them. Germline V lookup: CDR1 SGHRS, CDR2 YFSETQ. CDR3 coding DNA: TGCGCCAGCAGCAGGGGTAGATCGAATGAGCAGTTCTTC. As protein: CASSRGRSNEQFF.

This clone was observed a single time. The chain uses TRBV13 and TRBJ1-3, with D maybe TRBD1 (6 bases). Trimming left V 2 bases short and J 2 bases short, with 7 bases between. The CDR3 sequence is 14 residues long. Germline CDR1 PRHDT, CDR2 FYEKMQ (reference sequence). The CDR3 region is CASSLWGPGNTIYF. DNA for the CDR3: TGTGCCAGCAGCTTATGGGGGCCTGGAAACACCATATATTTT.

Turning to this clone: The same CDR3 arises from other DNA sequences in this sample as well. The chain recombines TRBV7-9 with TRBJ1-1; TRBD1 might be the D (5 bases). Trimming shortened V by 3 bases and J by 0 bases, and 8 bases separated the two germline ends. The germline V gene encodes CDR1 SEHNR and CDR2 FQNEAQ (reference sequence). The CDR3 covers 14 residues. The CDR3 sequence is CASSLGGMNTEAFF. The CDR3 DNA reads as TGTGCCAGCAGCTTGGGGGGGATGAACACTGAAGCTTTCTTT.

V gene TRBV10-3 combines with J gene TRBJ1-1; no reliable D call. This CDR3 has 13 residues. V lost 2 bases to trimming and J lost 0 bases, with 4 bases between them. The germline gives CDR1 ENHRY, CDR2 SYGVKD. The CDR3 region is CAISEPMNTEAFF. CDR3 DNA: TGTGCCATCAGTGAGCCTATGAACACTGAAGCTTTCTTT.

With respect to this clone: One end of the junction is discordant with germline, which a read error may explain. The genes are TRBV4-1 and TRBJ2-2; no definite D call. Germline V lookup: CDR1 MGHRA, CDR2 YSYEKL. CDR3 length: 14 amino acids. CDR3 region: CASRQVGGTGELFF. The CDR3 region has the DNA TGCGCCAGCAGGCAAGTAGGCGGCACCGGGGAGCTGTTTTTT.

The chain links TRBV2 to TRBJ2-5, with TRBD1 identical over 7 bases. CDR3 length: 13 amino acids. J was trimmed by 3 bases and V by 6 bases; bases with no gene match: 4. Looked up from germline, CDR1 is SNHLY and CDR2 is FYNNEI. The CDR3 sequence is CASSRDSEETQYF. CDR3 nucleotide sequence: TGTGCCAGCAGCAGGGACAGTGAAGAGACCCAGTACTTC.

The chain recombines TRBV11-2 with TRBJ1-1, with D tentatively TRBD1 (6 bases). Germline V gene lookup returns CDR1 SGHAT and CDR2 FQNNGV. The germline V and J ends were trimmed by 0 bases and 10 bases, with 12 bases remaining between them. The length of the CDR3 is 13 residues. The CDR3 coding sequence is TGTGCCAGCAGCTTAGAGAGACAGGTCGTAGCTTTCTTT. The encoded protein is CASSLERQVVAFF.

The chain uses TRBV6-5 and TRBJ2-7, with a possible D match to TRBD1 (6 bases). Per the germline V gene, CDR1 is MNHEY and CDR2 is SVGAGI. This CDR3 comprises 15 residues. V was trimmed by 5 bases and J by 2 bases, leaving 16 bases between them. The CDR3 protein is CASSRTLGQPYEQYF. CDR3 sequence (DNA): TGTGCCAGCAGTCGGACACTAGGACAGCCCTACGAGCAGTACTTC.

The chain joins TRBV29-1 to TRBJ1-1, with a tentative D call TRBD1 (5 bases). Trimming took off 6 bases at V and 0 bases at J, with 14 bases between the two ends. Germline values: CDR1 SQVTM, CDR2 ANQGSEA. The length of the CDR3 is 14 residues. CDR3 bases: TGCAGCGTGTGGTGGGGGGGAGTGAACACTGAAGCTTTCTTT. This encodes CSVWWGGVNTEAFF.

V is TRBV7-9 and J is TRBJ1-5, with 8 positions matching TRBD1. CDR1 SEHNR and CDR2 FQNEAQ come from the germline V gene (reference sequence). The CDR3 extends over 16 amino acids. J lost 2 bases, V lost 1 base, and 4 bases had no gene match. Here the CDR3 reads CASSLGGTGRNQPQHF. CDR3 nucleotide sequence: TGTGCCAGCAGCTTAGGGGGGACAGGACGCAATCAGCCCCAGCATTTT.